This T cell receptor beta chain was sequenced during a study of T cell responses to AZD1222 COVID-19 vaccine. Sequenced by immunoSEQ multiplex PCR; TCRdb stores in-frame clones only, minus some. Of approximately 160,000 clones listed, 75% to 95% are singletons. Trimming took 6 bases from V and 0 from J, leaving 11 bases between them. Germline V gene sequence: CDR1 SGHNT, CDR2 YENEEA. The CDR3 has 14 residues. The chain links TRBV11-3 to TRBJ1-1, with a tentative D call TRBD1 (5 bases). The receptor was derived from an adult in good health. Material: peripheral blood, obtained on day 0 of AZD1222 vaccination. This CDR3 reads CASREGSLNTEAFF. Written as DNA, the CDR3 is TGTGCCAGCAGGGAGGGGAGCTTGAACACTGAAGCTTTCTTT.